Following are 13 T cell receptor beta chains from one sample sequenced in a study of CD8+ T cells in alopecia areata (dated by TCRdb to the late 2010s). The intended sense of this specimen's time point label: baseline before oral tofacitinib. Library preparation used the immunoSEQ multiplex PCR assay. RNA was extracted from all samples and reverse transcribed into cDNA as template for TCR sequencing. Held by TCRdb, this immuneACCESS table contains in-frame sequences only and omits some clones. Under half of the omission traces to an unresolved V gene where checked; the cause of the rest is unknown. The sample yields roughly 150,000 clones; roughly 53% were counted once. The leading ten clones occupy under 7.5% of the sample. The sequencing here drew on CD4+ T cells sorted from blood, taken at week 0. These receptors originate from a human donor with alopecia areata.

The chain is built from TRBV11-2 and TRBJ1-4; D ambiguous. V was clipped by 1 base and J by 15 bases, with 9 bases between them. This CDR3 has 11 amino acids. Germline V gene sequence: CDR1 SGHAT, CDR2 FQNNGV. The chain's CDR3 is CASSLASRVFF. The CDR3 DNA sequence: TGTGCCAGCAGCTTAGCCTCCCGGGTGTTTTTT.

The chain is built from TRBV6-5 and TRBJ1-3, with no clear D. Germline CDR1 is MNHEY and CDR2 is SVGAGI. The CDR3 loop spans 15 amino acids. V was pared by 6 bases and J by 4 bases, with 16 bases between. The CDR3 reads CASSKTWAVGNTIYF. As DNA, the CDR3 is TGTGCCAGCAGCAAGACTTGGGCAGTCGGAAACACCATATATTTT.

This clone was recorded only once. The chain combines TRBV18 with TRBJ1-1, with unresolved D. This CDR3 is 13 amino acids long. Trimming took 3 bases from V and 5 from J, leaving 10 bases between them. CDR1 is KGHSH, CDR2 LQKENI, per germline. This CDR3 is CASSPYRETEAFF. CDR3 nucleotide sequence: TGTGCCAGCTCACCTTACCGGGAAACTGAAGCTTTCTTT.

This chain uses TRBV10-3 with TRBJ1-2, with 7 bases identical to TRBD1. V trimming: 10 bases; J trimming: 7 bases; junction bases outside the gene matches: 12. Germline V gives CDR1 ENHRY, CDR2 SYGVKD. The CDR3 covers 13 residues. DNA for the CDR3: TGTGCCACTGACCCTGGGCAGGGGGGTGGCTACACCTTC. It codes for CATDPGQGGGYTF.

The V call is TRBV30, the J call TRBJ2-7; unclear D gene. Per the germline V gene, CDR1 is GTSNPN and CDR2 is SVGIG (reference sequence). The CDR3 is 11 amino acids. The V gene lost 5 bases and the J gene lost 6 bases, with 11 bases spanning the gap. CDR3 residues: CAWQVLSEQYF. CDR3 in DNA: TGTGCCTGGCAGGTCCTCTCCGAGCAGTACTTC.

The gene calls are TRBV11-3 and TRBJ1-6; D not resolved. Trimming pared 5 bases from V and 9 bases from J, leaving 11 bases between. Germline V lookup: CDR1 SGHNT, CDR2 YENEEA. This CDR3 has 13 amino acids. CDR3 region: CASSPRTLSPLHF. Here the CDR3 DNA reads TGTGCCAGCAGCCCGCGTACTCTTTCACCCCTCCACTTT.

The chain joins TRBV10-3 to TRBJ1-2, with D possibly matching TRBD1 (5 bases). V dropped 4 bases and J dropped 4 bases, with 10 bases sitting between them. Germline V CDR1 and CDR2: ENHRY, SYGVKD. The CDR3 totals 13 residues. In DNA form, the CDR3 reads TGTGCCATCAGTGGAAGGGGAATCTATGGCTACACCTTC. Translating gives CAISGRGIYGYTF.

The chain employs TRBV9 and TRBJ2-1; no reliable D call. The V end lost 1 base, the J end lost 3 bases, and 2 bases lay between the germline ends. In germline, CDR1 is SGDLS, CDR2 YYNGEE. The CDR3 covers 12 residues. CDR3: CASSVNYNEQFF. The CDR3 region has the DNA TGTGCCAGCAGCGTAAACTACAATGAGCAGTTCTTC.

The V call is TRBV18, the J call TRBJ1-2; TRBD1 agrees at 8 bases. Germline assignment: CDR1 KGHSH and CDR2 LQKENI. After removal of 5 bases from V and 8 bases from J, the junction contained 4 bases not matched to a gene. This CDR3 region has 12 residues. CDR3 sequence reads: CASSTQGDGYTF. CDR3 coding DNA: TGTGCCAGCTCAACACAGGGGGACGGCTACACCTTC. Based on the CDR3 plus reference TRBV18 and TRBJ1-2, the full variable domain is NAGVMQNPRHLVRRRGQEARLRCSPMKGHSHVYWYRQLPEEGLKFMVYLQKENIIDESGMPKERFSAEFPKEGPSILRIQQVVRGDSAAYFCASSTQGDGYTFGSGTRLTVV.

The rearrangement links TRBV30 to TRBJ1-5; 7 bases are shared with TRBD1. The V and J ends lost 4 bases and 7 bases, in that order; junction bases with no gene match: 10. Germline values: CDR1 GTSNPN, CDR2 SVGIG (reference sequence). The CDR3 spans 14 residues. The CDR3 protein is CAWNWKGARQPQHF. Here the CDR3 DNA reads TGTGCCTGGAATTGGAAGGGGGCGCGACAGCCCCAGCATTTT.

This sequence joins TRBV7-2 and TRBJ1-2, with 12 bases matching TRBD1. V trimming: 5 bases; J trimming: 7 bases; junction bases outside the gene matches: 5. Germline assignment: CDR1 SGHTA and CDR2 FQGNSA. The CDR3 spans 14 residues. CDR3 sequence (DNA): TGTGCCAGCAGCGCCGGGACAGGGGGCGTTGGCTACACCTTC. Its translation: CASSAGTGGVGYTF.

This chain connects TRBV27 to TRBJ1-2, with D unresolved. Deletions cut 3 bases from V and 8 bases from J, with 10 bases between. Germline V gene lookup returns CDR1 MNHEY and CDR2 SMNVEV (reference sequence). The CDR3 has 12 amino acids. DNA of the CDR3: TGTGCCAGCAGTTTCGACGGTAGAGGCTACACCTTC. This codes for CASSFDGRGYTF.

The chain combines TRBV4-1 with TRBJ1-6; D is perhaps TRBD1 (5 bases). Germline V gene lookup returns CDR1 MGHRA and CDR2 YSYEKL. This CDR3 contains 16 residues. V lost 1 base and J lost 5, with 12 bases in between. The DNA for the CDR3 is TGCGCCAGCAGCCAAGGGGTTGGGGGGGATAATTCACCCCTCCACTTT. It translates to CASSQGVGGDNSPLHF.